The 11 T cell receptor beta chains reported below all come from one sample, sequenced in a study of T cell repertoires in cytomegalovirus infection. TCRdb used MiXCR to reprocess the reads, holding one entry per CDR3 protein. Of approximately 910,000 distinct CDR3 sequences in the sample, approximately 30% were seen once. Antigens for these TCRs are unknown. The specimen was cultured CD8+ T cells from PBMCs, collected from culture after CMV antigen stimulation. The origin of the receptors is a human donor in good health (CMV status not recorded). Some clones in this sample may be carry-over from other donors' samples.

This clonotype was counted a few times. Written as DNA, the CDR3 is TGTGCCAGTAGTATAGCCGGGACAGTTTCCTACAATGAGCAGTTCTTC. Protein product: CASSIAGTVSYNEQFF. J is TRBJ2-1 and V is TRBV19; TRBD1 aligns across 7 bases. Germline V gives CDR1 LNHDA, CDR2 SQIVND (reference sequence). CDR3 length: 16 amino acids. V shed 1 base, J shed 1 base, and the junction held 4 bases outside the gene matches.

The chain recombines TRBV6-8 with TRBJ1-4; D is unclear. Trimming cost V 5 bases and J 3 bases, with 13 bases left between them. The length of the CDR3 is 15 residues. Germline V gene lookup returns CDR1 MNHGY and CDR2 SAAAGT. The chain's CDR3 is CASSTVGFANEKLFF. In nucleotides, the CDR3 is TGTGCCAGCAGTACCGTGGGGTTTGCTAATGAAAAACTGTTTTTT.

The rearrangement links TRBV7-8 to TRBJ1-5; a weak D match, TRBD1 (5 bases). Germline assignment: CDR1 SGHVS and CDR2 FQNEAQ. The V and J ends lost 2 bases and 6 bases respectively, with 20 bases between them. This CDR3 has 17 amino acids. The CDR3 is CASSLTLALEDTQPQHF. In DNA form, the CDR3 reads TGTGCCAGCAGCTTAACGCTAGCATTGGAGGACACTCAGCCCCAGCATTTT. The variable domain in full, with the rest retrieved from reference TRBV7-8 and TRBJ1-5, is GAGVSQSPRYKVAKRGQDVALRCDPISGHVSLFWYQQALGQGPEFLTYFQNEAQLDKSGLPSDRFFAERPEGSVSTLKIQRTQQEDSAVYLCASSLTLALEDTQPQHFGDGTRLSIL.

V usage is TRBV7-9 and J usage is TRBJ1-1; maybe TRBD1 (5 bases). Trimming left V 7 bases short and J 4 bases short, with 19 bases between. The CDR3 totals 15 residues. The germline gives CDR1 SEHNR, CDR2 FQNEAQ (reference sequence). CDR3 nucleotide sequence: TGTGCCAGCAACTCCCCGGGGGGACTTCTCACTGAAGCTTTCTTT. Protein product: CASNSPGGLLTEAFF.

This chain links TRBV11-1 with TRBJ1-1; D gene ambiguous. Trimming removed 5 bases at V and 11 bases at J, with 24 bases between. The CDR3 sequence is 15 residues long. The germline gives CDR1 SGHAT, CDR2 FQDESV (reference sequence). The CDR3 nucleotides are TGTGCCAGCAGCGGTACTATGAGGGCGGTAAAGGCGGCTTTCTTT. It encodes CASSGTMRAVKAAFF.

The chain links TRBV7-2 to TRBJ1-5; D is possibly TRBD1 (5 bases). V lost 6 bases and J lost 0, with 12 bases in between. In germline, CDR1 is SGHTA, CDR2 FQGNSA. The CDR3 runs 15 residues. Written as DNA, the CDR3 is TGTGCCAGCAGTATACAGGTTTATAGCAATCAGCCCCAGCATTTT. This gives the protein CASSIQVYSNQPQHF.

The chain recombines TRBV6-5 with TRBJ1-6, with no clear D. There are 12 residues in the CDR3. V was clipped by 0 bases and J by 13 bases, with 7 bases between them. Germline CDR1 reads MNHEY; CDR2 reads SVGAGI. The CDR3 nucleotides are TGTGCCAGCAGTTACTCGGGGAGCCCCCTCCACTTT. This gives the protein CASSYSGSPLHF.

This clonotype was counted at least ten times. The CDR3 DNA sequence: TGTGCCAGCAGCGATACTAGCGGGGGGGCGGGAAATGAGCAGTTCTTC. As protein: CASSDTSGGAGNEQFF. V and J are TRBV7-2 and TRBJ2-1, with TRBD2 identical over 13 bases. CDR1 and CDR2 from the germline V gene are SGHTA and FQGNSA. This CDR3 spans 16 amino acids. J lost 7 bases, V lost 5 bases, and 8 bases had no gene match.

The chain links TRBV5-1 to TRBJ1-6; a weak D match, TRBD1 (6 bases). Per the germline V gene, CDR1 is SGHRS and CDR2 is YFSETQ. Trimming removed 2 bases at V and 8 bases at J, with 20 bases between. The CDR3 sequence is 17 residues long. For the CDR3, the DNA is TGCGCCAGCAGCTTAGCAGAGGACAGTCCACGAGATTCACCCCTCCACTTT. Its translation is CASSLAEDSPRDSPLHF. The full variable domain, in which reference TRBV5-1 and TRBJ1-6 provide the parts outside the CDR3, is KAGVTQTPRYLIKTRGQQVTLSCSPISGHRSVSWYQQTPGQGLQFLFEYFSETQRNKGNFPGRFSGRQFSNSRSEMNVSTLELGDSALYLCASSLAEDSPRDSPLHFGNGTRLTVT.

The CDR3 region is CASSRGPENEQFF. The CDR3 bases are TGCGCCAGCAGCCGTGGACCTGAAAATGAGCAGTTCTTC. The chain uses TRBV4-1 and TRBJ2-1; D ambiguous. V lost 4 bases and J lost 7, with 11 bases in between. From germline, CDR1 is MGHRA and CDR2 YSYEKL. CDR3 size: 13 residues.

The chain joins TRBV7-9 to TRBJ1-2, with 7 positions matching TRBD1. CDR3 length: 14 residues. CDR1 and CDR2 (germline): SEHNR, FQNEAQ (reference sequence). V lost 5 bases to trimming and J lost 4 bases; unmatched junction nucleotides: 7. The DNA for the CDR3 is TGTGCCAGCAGCCCGACAGGGATTATCTATGGCTACACCTTC. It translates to CASSPTGIIYGYTF.